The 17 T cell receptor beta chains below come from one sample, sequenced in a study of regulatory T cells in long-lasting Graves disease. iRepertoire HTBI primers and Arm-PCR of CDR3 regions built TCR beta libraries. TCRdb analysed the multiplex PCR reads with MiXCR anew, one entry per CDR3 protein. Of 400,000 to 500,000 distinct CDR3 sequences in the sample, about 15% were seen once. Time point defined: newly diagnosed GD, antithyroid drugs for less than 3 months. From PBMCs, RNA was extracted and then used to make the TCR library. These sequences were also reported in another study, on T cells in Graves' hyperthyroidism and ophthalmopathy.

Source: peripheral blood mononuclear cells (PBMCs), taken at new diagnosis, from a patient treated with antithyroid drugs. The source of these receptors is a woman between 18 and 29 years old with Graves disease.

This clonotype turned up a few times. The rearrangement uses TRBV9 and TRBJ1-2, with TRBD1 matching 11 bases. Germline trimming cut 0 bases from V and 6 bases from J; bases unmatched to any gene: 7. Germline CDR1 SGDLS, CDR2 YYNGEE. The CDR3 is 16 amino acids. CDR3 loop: CASSVEAMDRGHGYTF. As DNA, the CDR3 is TGTGCCAGCAGCGTAGAGGCCATGGACAGGGGGCATGGCTACACCTTC.

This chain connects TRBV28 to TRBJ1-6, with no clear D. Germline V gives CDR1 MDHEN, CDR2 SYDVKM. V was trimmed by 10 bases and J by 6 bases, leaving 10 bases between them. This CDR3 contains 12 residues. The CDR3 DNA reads TGTGCCATCCGGGGAAGTAATTCACCCCTCCACTTT. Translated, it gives CAIRGSNSPLHF.

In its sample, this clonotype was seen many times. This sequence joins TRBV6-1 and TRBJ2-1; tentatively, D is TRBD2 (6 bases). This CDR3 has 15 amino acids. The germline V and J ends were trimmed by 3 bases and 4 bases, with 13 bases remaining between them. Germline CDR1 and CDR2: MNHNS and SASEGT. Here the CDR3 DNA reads TGTGCCAGCAGTGATAAAGCTAGCGAGTACAATGAGCAGTTCTTC. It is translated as CASSDKASEYNEQFF.

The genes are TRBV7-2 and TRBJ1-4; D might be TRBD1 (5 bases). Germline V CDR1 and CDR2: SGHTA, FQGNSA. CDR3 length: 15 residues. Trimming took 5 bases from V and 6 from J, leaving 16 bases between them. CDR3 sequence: CASSPGRQGDEKLFF. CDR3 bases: TGTGCCAGCAGCCCCGGTCGTCAGGGTGATGAAAAACTGTTTTTT.

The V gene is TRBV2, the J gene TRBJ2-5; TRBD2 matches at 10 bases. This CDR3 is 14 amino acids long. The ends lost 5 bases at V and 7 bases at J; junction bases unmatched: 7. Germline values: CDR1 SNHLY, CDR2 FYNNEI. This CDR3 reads CASSPRLAGVTQYF. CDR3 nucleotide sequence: TGTGCCAGCAGTCCACGTCTAGCGGGAGTGACCCAGTACTTC.

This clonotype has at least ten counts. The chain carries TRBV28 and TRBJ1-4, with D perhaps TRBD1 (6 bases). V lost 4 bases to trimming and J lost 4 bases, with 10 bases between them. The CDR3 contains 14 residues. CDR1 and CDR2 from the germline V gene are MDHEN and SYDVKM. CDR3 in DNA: TGTGCCAGCAGTTATGACAGGTTTAATGAAAAACTGTTTTTT. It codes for CASSYDRFNEKLFF.

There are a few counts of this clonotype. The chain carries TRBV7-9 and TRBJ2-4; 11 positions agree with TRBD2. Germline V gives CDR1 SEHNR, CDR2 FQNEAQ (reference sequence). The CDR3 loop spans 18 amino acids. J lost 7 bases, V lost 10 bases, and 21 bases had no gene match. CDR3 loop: CAIQTAGTSGVRGNIQYF. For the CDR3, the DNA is TGTGCCATCCAGACGGCGGGGACTAGCGGCGTTCGGGGGAACATTCAGTACTTC. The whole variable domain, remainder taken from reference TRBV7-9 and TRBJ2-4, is DTGVSQNPRHKITKRGQNVTFRCDPISEHNRLYWYRQTLGQGPEFLTYFQNEAQLEKSRLLSDRFSAERPKGSFSTLEIQRTEQGDSAMYLCAIQTAGTSGVRGNIQYFGAGTRLSVL.

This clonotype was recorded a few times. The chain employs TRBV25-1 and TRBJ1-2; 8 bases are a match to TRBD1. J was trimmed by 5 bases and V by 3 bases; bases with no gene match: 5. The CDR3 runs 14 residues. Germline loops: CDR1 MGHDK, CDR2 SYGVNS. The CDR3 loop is CASSEERTGYGYTF. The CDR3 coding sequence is TGTGCCAGCAGTGAGGAAAGGACAGGGTATGGCTACACCTTC.

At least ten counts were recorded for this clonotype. As DNA, the CDR3 is TGTGCCAGCAAACCTATGGGGTCGGCCCCGATCTACGAGCAGTACTTC. Translation gives CASKPMGSAPIYEQYF. The V call is TRBV6-1, the J call TRBJ2-7; D remains ambiguous. CDR1 is MNHNS and CDR2 is SASEGT in the germline V gene. Trimming stripped 7 bases from V and 3 bases from J, with 22 bases between. The CDR3 covers 16 residues.

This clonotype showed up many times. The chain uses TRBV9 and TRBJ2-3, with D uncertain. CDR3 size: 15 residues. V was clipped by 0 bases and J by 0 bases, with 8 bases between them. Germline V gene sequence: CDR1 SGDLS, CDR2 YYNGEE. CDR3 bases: TGTGCCAGCAGCGTAGTTCCGTCTAGCACAGATACGCAGTATTTT. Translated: CASSVVPSSTDTQYF.

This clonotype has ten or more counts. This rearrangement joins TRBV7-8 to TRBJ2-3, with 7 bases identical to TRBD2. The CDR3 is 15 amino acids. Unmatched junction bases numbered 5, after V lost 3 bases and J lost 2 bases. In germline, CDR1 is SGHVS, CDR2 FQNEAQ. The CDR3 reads CASSFASGNTDTQYF. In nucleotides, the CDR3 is TGTGCCAGCAGCTTCGCTAGCGGAAACACAGATACGCAGTATTTT. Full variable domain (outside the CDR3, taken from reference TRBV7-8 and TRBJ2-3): GAGVSQSPRYKVAKRGQDVALRCDPISGHVSLFWYQQALGQGPEFLTYFQNEAQLDKSGLPSDRFFAERPEGSVSTLKIQRTQQEDSAVYLCASSFASGNTDTQYFGPGTRLTVL.

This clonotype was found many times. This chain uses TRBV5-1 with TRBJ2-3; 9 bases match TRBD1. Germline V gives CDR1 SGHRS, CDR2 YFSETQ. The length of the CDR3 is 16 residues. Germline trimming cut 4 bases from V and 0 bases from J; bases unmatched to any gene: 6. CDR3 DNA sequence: TGCGCCAGCAGCCCTGGGACAGGGACTAGCACAGATACGCAGTATTTT. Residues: CASSPGTGTSTDTQYF.

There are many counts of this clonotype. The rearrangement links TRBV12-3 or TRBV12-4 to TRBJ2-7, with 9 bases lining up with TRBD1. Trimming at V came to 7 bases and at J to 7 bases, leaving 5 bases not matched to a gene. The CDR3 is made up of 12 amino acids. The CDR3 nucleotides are TGTGCCAGCATTGGGACAGGGATTGAGCAGTACTTC. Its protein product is CASIGTGIEQYF.

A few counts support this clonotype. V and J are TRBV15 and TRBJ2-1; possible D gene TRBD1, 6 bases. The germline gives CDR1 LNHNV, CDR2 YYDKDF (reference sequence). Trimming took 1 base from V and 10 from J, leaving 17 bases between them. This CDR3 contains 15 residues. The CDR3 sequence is CATSRAIQGIGEQFF. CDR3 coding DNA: TGTGCCACCAGCAGAGCAATACAGGGTATTGGCGAGCAGTTCTTC.

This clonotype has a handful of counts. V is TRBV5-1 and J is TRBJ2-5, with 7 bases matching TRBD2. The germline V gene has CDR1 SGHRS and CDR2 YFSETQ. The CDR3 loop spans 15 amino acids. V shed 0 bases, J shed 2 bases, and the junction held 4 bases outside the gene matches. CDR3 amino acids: CASSLEGLLQETQYF. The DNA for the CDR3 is TGCGCCAGCAGCTTGGAGGGACTACTTCAAGAGACCCAGTACTTC.

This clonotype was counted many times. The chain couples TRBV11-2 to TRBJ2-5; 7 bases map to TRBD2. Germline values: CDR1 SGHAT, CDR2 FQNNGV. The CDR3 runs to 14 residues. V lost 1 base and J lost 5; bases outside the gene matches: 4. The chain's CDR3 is CASSLVAGVETQYF. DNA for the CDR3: TGTGCCAGCAGCTTAGTCGCGGGAGTTGAGACCCAGTACTTC.

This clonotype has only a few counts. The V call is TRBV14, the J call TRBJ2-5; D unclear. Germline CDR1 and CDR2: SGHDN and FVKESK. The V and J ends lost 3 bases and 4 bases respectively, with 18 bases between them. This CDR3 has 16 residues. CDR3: CASSHLKGQSRETQYF. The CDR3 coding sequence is TGTGCCAGCAGCCACCTTAAAGGCCAATCCCGAGAGACCCAGTACTTC.